The source of this TCR beta chain is a study of T cells in localized non-small cell lung cancer. Points from the study as a whole: Uninvolved nearby lung showed the greatest T cell clonality, exceeding that found in tumor. Heterogeneity stays possible, as sequencing covered only one tumor region. Increased T cell density in blood showed an association with longer overall survival.

The CDR3 contains 14 residues. Trimming took 1 base from V and 5 from J, leaving 12 bases between them. The germline V gene has CDR1 SGHKS and CDR2 YYEKEE (reference sequence). This clone was recorded only once. The antigen remains unidentified. Measured with immunoSEQ multiplex PCR; TCRdb has only the in-frame clones, and not every one. The sample yields tens of thousands of clones, 70% to 90% seen once. The sequenced sample was peripheral blood, obtained before any cancer treatment. The source is a female donor over 55 with stage I lung adenocarcinoma. The chain uses TRBV5-5 and TRBJ1-2; D not resolved. The CDR3 loop reads CASSLPVGSYGYTF. The CDR3 DNA sequence: TGTGCCAGCAGCTTGCCCGTGGGGAGTTATGGCTACACCTTC.